The sequence of this T cell receptor (beta chain) was determined in a study of T cell responses to AZD1222 COVID-19 vaccine. Remarks on this clone: Its antigen is undetermined.

The assay was immunoSEQ multiplex PCR, and TCRdb's table has in-frame clones only and misses some. Of approximately 60,000 clones in the sample, around 85% were seen once. J gave up 0 bases and V 5 bases, and 13 bases lay outside the gene matches. CDR3 length: 17 amino acids. CDR1 and CDR2 (germline): MDHEN, SYDVKM. Study conclusions and caveats: The span of vaccine-associated CD4 TCRs extended across spike, with dominance at 160-218 and 743-854. Epitopes outside B.1.351 and B.1.1.7 mutated regions reportedly drew nearly half of spike TCRs.

The TCR originated in an adult in good health. The chain is built from TRBV28 and TRBJ2-7; 7 bases agree with TRBD1. The sequences come from peripheral blood, collected on day 0 of MenACWY control vaccination. The CDR3: CASSLPQGGPNSYEQYF. The DNA of the CDR3 is TGTGCCAGCAGTCTCCCCCAAGGGGGCCCTAACTCCTACGAGCAGTACTTC.